The source of this TCR beta chain is a study of T cell changes during pregnancy in multiple sclerosis. Assay used: immunoSEQ multiplex PCR; TCRdb lists only in-frame clones, some missing. The data show approximately 43,000 clones, with roughly 91% seen just once and approximately 9.1% held by the top ten. The germline V gene encodes CDR1 MNHEY and CDR2 SMNVEV (reference sequence). V was pared by 7 bases and J by 6 bases, with 11 bases of the junction left unmatched. This CDR3 spans 14 amino acids. The clonotype originates from a female donor with multiple sclerosis, enrolled in a pregnancy study. The material sequenced was CD8+ T cells from peripheral blood mononuclear cells, taken in the first trimester of pregnancy. The gene calls are TRBV27 and TRBJ2-7, with 8 bases identical to TRBD1. CDR3 nucleotides: TGTGCCAGCACCCCAGGGGGCCTCTTTGGCGAGCAGTACTTC. Its protein product is CASTPGGLFGEQYF.